This T cell receptor (beta chain) was sequenced in a study of cytomegalovirus exposure and HLA in healthy donors (dated by TCRdb to the late 2010s). Some background on the complete study: An earlier analysis of some 620 of the donors reported approximately 260 Gb of sequence data and 117 million unique TCR beta sequences obtained from around 190 million T cells. Roughly 300 gigabases of sequencing data and roughly 81 million unique TCR sequences made up an early release that covered under 750 HLA-typed donors. Of the 300 to 450 genotyped donors, roughly 80% fell in the genetic ancestry cluster associated with self-reported Caucasian donors. The study aimed to test whether cataloging public T cell receptors could reveal signatures of past pathogen exposure. The study profiled the T cell repertoires of hundreds of subjects by immunosequencing and related them to cytomegalovirus serostatus. A separate validation cohort of over a hundred different subjects was used in addition to the roughly 670-subject first cohort. High-throughput TCR immunosequencing, statistical association of individual TCRs with disease status, and machine learning were combined to predict cytomegalovirus infection status. In a later analysis, previously published TCR beta repertoires from roughly 710 donors were re-analyzed and high-resolution HLA genotyping was added so that TCR occurrence patterns could be studied. In the later analysis, no new phenotypic data were used to find candidate immune exposures; instead, reliance was placed on TCR beta sequences and their occurrence across donors. An earlier analysis of 450 to 750 of the donors used high-throughput TCR beta sequencing to judge whether each TCR beta V gene segment behaved as functional or pseudogenic. Donor age, sex, ethnicity and CMV serostatus were compiled alongside the repertoire data. Genome-wide SNP genotypes for about 65% of the roughly 700 donors were used in a later genetic analysis, which treated that subset as a discovery cohort. All discovery cohort repertoires had been generated using a single sequencing platform. HLA typing covered class I and class II loci at four-digit resolution. The number of donors typed differed by locus, with about 629-640 for A, B, C, DRB1 and DQB1, around 500 for DQA1, 600 to 610 for DPA1, and 400 to 490 for DPB1. Roughly five DR-DQ haplotypes were treated as single units for association and clustering because of strong linkage in the cohort. Across some 400 genotyped donors of the cohort, an average of about 200,000 unique TCR beta nucleotide sequences per donor were sequenced, and roughly 20% of those sequences were non-productive.

The cohort was made up of roughly 670 healthy bone marrow donors. Cohort members were all nominally healthy when sampled, although unrecorded immune exposures were likely present. The donor was CMV seropositive and was included in the group of around 300 seropositive cohort members. A peripheral blood sample was collected from each donor, and TCR beta sequencing was performed on peripheral blood mononuclear cells. The Qiagen DNeasy Blood Extraction Kit was used to extract genomic DNA from the blood cell samples. Library creation used the immunoSEQ multiplex PCR assay. For the multiplex PCR, a mixture combining 60 forward primers for TCR Vbeta segments and 13 reverse primers for TCR Jbeta segments was used. Amplification of the CDR3 region of rearranged TCR beta genes was performed with a multiplex PCR assay on genomic DNA. On the Illumina HiSeq System, the amplified TCR beta libraries were sequenced as 87-base-pair reads. Per the original workflow: Across the 670 or so repertoires, a later analysis counted approximately 83 million unique TCR beta chains, 8.5 million to 12 million of which were shared by at least two donors. A nearest-neighbor algorithm error-corrected the raw reads and collapsed the reads into unique sequences, merging closely related sequences to remove PCR and sequencing errors. CDR3 sequences were aligned to IMGT reference sequences to assign V, D and J gene segments. For a sequence to be retained, at least a six-nucleotide match to both a V gene segment and a J gene segment was required. A rearrangement counted as productive if the CDR3 had no stop codons and remained in frame with V and J, and every other rearrangement counted as non-productive. CDR3 was defined according to IMGT convention as the region running from the second conserved V-encoded cysteine to the conserved J-encoded phenylalanine. Sequences without an unambiguous match to a single V gene segment were excluded from the earlier analysis of almost 600 of the donors. An earlier analysis of a few hundred of the donors called V segments functional above 56.7% productive rearrangements and segregating when the between-donor standard deviation exceeded 5%. A statistical classification framework was built for diagnosing cytomegalovirus status from the catalog of TCR beta chain sequences. In a later analysis, TCR nucleotide sequences were compared against IMGT/GENE-DB human TR gene sequences so that V and J genes could be assigned. Using the TCRdist pipeline, a later analysis assigned CDR3 sequences along with most-parsimonious VDJ recombination scenarios. A later analysis defined each TCR beta chain by its CDR3 amino acid sequence plus V-gene family, and excluded reads lacking a unique V-gene family. To address suspected cross-contamination and a sequencing artifact, a later analysis removed approximately 590 highly shared, low-generation-probability nucleotide sequences. In a later analysis, a clonal expansion index for each public chain was calculated from normalized within-repertoire ranks of inferred template counts. In a later analysis, generation probabilities were computed with a VDJ recombination model fitted to out-of-frame rearrangements, and the resulting probabilities were checked against IGoR. A later analysis scored TCR-TCR, TCR-HLA and TCR-CMV co-occurrence with hypergeometric tests, applying a repertoire-size bias correction to TCR pairs. To estimate false discovery rates, a later analysis permuted the HLA or CMV assignments 20 times. In a later analysis, co-occurring TCRs were grouped using DBSCAN, and TCRdist sequence similarity was added for clustering within HLA-allele-positive subsets. Co-occurrence clustering excluded repertoires with fewer than 30,000 or more than 120,000 public chains, plus five with anomalous nucleotide sharing. TCRdb retrieved this table from immuneACCESS and kept in-frame rearrangements only. Not all clones are present; in checked studies, unresolved V genes account for under half, and no reason is known for the remainder. From that table come the V and J calls and clone size; the DNA was used to work out D and trimming. Recorded for this sample are around 120,000 clones; roughly four fifths of them occurred a single time. 5% to 7% of the sample rests with the top ten.

Overall study outcomes, separate from this receptor: Several of the top co-occurrence clusters appeared to be linked to parvovirus B19, influenza, CMV and Epstein-Barr virus, according to a later analysis. A later analysis found that HLA-associated TCR beta chains were more clonally expanded and had lower generation probabilities than equally common non-associated chains. Linkage disequilibrium might explain the correlated functional status among segregating V segments, but an unknown experimental factor could not be excluded. According to the authors, the approach could potentially be generalized to other disease states and immunological phenotypes. Because counts were too low, about 18 rarely observed V segments, including chromosome 9 orphons, were left out of the earlier analysis of 587 of the donors. According to a later genetic analysis, donors in an Asian-associated ancestry cluster had fewer N-insertions in productive TCRs than the approximately 650-donor mean. Most TCR sequences were observed very rarely across donors, whereas some public TCRs were present in many individuals. For the cohort, immune exposure information was limited to CMV serostatus. A few of the identified cytomegalovirus-associated TCR beta chains were confirmed in vitro to be specific for cytomegalovirus antigens. In a later analysis, most CMV-associated TCR beta chains were found to appear HLA-restricted, with HLA associations seemingly driven largely by CMV exposure. Because HLA typing was missing for some donors at each locus, association tests included only the typed subset. Roughly uniform sequencing depth across donors was assumed in presence/absence analyses, although this assumption may not hold. The classifier was reported to diagnose cytomegalovirus status with high specificity and sensitivity in both the original cohort and the validation cohort. The 87-base-pair reads could not distinguish some IMGT-functional V segments, including TRBV6-2 and TRBV6-3, so those segments were excluded. In an earlier analysis of several hundred of the donors, most TCR beta V segments were observed in productive rearrangements about 90% or about 30% of the time, broadly matching IMGT annotations. In this cohort, only TCR beta chains were sequenced, and detectable features were limited by the absence of alpha or paired-chain data. When HLA alleles, especially DR and DQ, strongly co-occurred, TCR associations were difficult to assign to individual alleles. A cluster of highly shared sequence variants was judged likely to be a technical artifact of the sequencing pipeline. V-gene and J-gene trimming of TCR beta chains was associated with a missense DCLRE1C variant in a later genetic analysis, and the association was replicated in an independent cohort. A later analysis associated 17,000 or so TCR beta sequences with specific HLA alleles at a false discovery rate of 0.05. The study listed 170 or so TCR beta chains as associated with cytomegalovirus. A further reported finding was that TCR beta sequences accurately predicted the HLA-A and HLA-B alleles for most subjects in the first cohort. In a later analysis, the rate of TCR association differed among HLA loci, with DRB1 alleles having the most associated TCRs and HLA-C alleles having the fewest.

As regards this clone: Its recognized antigen is unknown. The sample holds no much larger clone one base away, and base qualities are not on file.

The CDR1 and CDR2 encoded by the germline V gene are SNHLY and FYNNEI. The cysteine opens and the phenylalanine closes a CDR3 of 16 amino acids. CDR3 DNA only is kept here, 48 bases in frame from base 1. Trimming takes 7 bases from V and 2 bases from J, and the germline ends sit 20 bases apart. This chain is built from TRBV2 and TRBJ1-2, and TRBD1 may be the D gene, going by 6 matching bases. What was sequenced was PBMCs. This TCR came from a woman aged 35 to 49 in good health and CMV-seropositive. The DNA is as follows: TGTGCCAGCACCGGAGACAGGCGTACTTTAAACTATGGCTACACCTTC. Its translation is CASTGDRRTLNYGYTF.